The TCR beta chain described here comes from a study of CXCR3-negative and CXCR3-positive naive CD8 T cells. The TRB libraries of cDNA were built by UMI-labeled 5' RACE. From the 5' RACE reads, TCRdb lists one entry per CDR3 protein and no DNA. This repertoire comprises about 45,000 distinct CDR3 sequences; its ten largest clones make up 2% to 2.5%. Every CD8+ T cell subset underwent triplicate sorting at more than 250,000 cells apiece. Overall study results and limits: In naive cells, CXCR3-negative and CXCR3-positive subsets had similar TRBV-TRBJ usage; memory cells differed. TCR interaction strength was inferred from TRB CDR3 physicochemistry, as CD5 matched across naive subsets. CXCR3 expression partially decreased after cryopreservation; most assays used fresh PBMCs.

The CDR3 extends over 16 amino acids. Germline assignment: CDR1 SQVTM and CDR2 ANQGSEA. A word on this clonotype: The antigen remains undetermined.

The sample consisted of naive CXCR3- CD8+ T cells from blood. The subset is: CD45RO-CCR7+CD27+CD95- naive CD8+ T cells lacking CXCR3 (TNR3-). The sequence was collected from a human donor in good health. Some clones in this sample may be carry-over from other donors' samples. V gene TRBV29-1 combines with J gene TRBJ2-2; TCRdb returns TRBD1, unconfirmable since there is no DNA. CDR3 residues: CSVEDPGQGRTGELFF.